This T cell receptor beta chain was found in a study of blood T cell repertoires in COVID-19. The repertoire was sequenced with immunoSEQ multiplex PCR; TCRdb's copy has only in-frame clones and lacks some. Of 180,000 or so clones in the sample, roughly 80% were seen once. The age range of participants was 18 to 89 years, with residence in about two dozen US areas. Clinical history as reported by participants underpinned cohort assignment. Cohort 3 recovered donors had two negative PCRs, clearance, or symptom resolution. Germline values: CDR1 SGDLS, CDR2 YYNGEE. The CDR3 covers 14 residues. Trimming took 7 bases from V and 4 from J, leaving 16 bases between them.

The TCR was taken from a man between 50 and 59 years old who had recovered from COVID-19. The chain has TRBV9 and TRBJ2-3; no clear D gene. Sequenced input: PBMCs or T cells enriched from blood (not recorded which). Here the CDR3 DNA reads TGTGCCAGCGCCCTAGACCTTCGGTCAGATACGCAGTATTTT. Its protein is CASALDLRSDTQYF.